Detailed here is one TCR beta chain. These data come from a study of T cell responses to AZD1222 COVID-19 vaccine. CDR3 size: 13 residues. CDR1 and CDR2 (germline): MDHEN, SYDVKM. V was pared by 6 bases and J by 0 bases, with 9 bases between. Clones were sequenced by immunoSEQ multiplex PCR, and TCRdb holds only the in-frame ones, with some missing. Of over 150,000 clones listed, about 88% are singletons. This TCR was recovered from an adult in good health. The sequences come from peripheral blood, collected on day 0 of AZD1222 vaccination. The chain has TRBV28 and TRBJ2-7; tentatively, D is TRBD2 (5 bases). The CDR3 sequence: CASRTTSSYEQYF. CDR3 nucleotides: TGTGCCAGCAGGACTACTAGCTCCTACGAGCAGTACTTC.